The sequence of this T cell receptor beta chain was determined in a study of blood T cell repertoires in COVID-19. Background on the study: PBMCs, B-cell-depleted T cells, or T cells provided the cDNA or gDNA that made up the material.

Clones were read by immunoSEQ multiplex PCR, and TCRdb kept only the in-frame ones, dropping some. The table records roughly 440,000 clones, about 91% of them present only once. Sequencing was done on a sample of peripheral blood. This clonotype was sampled from a woman between 50 and 59 years old with COVID-19, enrolled during active disease.

The CDR3 DNA sequence: TGTGCCAGCAGGACGGGGGGGACCCCCGAAGCTTTCTTT. Translation: CASRTGGTPEAFF. The gene calls are TRBV7-9 and TRBJ1-1; a possible D gene is TRBD1 (5 bases). The V and J ends lost 6 bases and 8 bases respectively, with 16 bases between them. CDR3 length: 13 residues. Germline V gene lookup returns CDR1 SEHNR and CDR2 FQNEAQ (reference sequence).